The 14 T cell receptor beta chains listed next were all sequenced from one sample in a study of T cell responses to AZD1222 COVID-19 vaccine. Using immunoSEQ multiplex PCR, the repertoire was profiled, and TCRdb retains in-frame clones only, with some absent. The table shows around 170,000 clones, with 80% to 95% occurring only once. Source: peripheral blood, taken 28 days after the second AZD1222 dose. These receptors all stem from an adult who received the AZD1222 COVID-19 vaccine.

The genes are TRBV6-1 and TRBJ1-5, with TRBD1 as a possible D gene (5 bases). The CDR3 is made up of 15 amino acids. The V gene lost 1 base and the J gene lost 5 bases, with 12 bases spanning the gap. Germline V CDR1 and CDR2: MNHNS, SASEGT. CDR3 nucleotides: TGTGCCAGCAGTGAAGGATGGGGGGAGCATCAGCCCCAGCATTTT. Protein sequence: CASSEGWGEHQPQHF.

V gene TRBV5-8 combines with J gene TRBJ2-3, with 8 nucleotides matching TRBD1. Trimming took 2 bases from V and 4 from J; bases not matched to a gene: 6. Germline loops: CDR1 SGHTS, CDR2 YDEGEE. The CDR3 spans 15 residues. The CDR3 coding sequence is TGTGCCAGCAGCTTCCAGGGGGCTGGGGCAGATACGCAGTATTTT. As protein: CASSFQGAGADTQYF.

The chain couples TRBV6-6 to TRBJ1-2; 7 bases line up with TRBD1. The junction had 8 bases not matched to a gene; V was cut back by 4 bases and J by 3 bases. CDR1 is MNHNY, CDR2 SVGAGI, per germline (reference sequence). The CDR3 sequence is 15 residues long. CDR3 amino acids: CASSSTGTGYYGYTF. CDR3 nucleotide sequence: TGTGCCAGCAGTTCGACAGGGACTGGGTACTATGGCTACACCTTC.

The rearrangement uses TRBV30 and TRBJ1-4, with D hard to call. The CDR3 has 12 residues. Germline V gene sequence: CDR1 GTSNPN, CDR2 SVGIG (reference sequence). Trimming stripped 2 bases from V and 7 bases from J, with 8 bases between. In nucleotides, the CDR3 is TGTGCCTGGAGTATCCCGCCTGAAAAACTGTTTTTT. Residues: CAWSIPPEKLFF.

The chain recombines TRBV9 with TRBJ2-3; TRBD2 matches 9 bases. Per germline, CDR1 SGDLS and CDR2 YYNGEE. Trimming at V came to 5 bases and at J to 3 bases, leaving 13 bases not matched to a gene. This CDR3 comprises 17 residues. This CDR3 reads CASSQLAGAIRTDTQYF. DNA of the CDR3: TGTGCCAGCAGTCAATTAGCGGGAGCCATCAGGACAGATACGCAGTATTTT. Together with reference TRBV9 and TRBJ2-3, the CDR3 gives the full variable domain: DSGVTQTPKHLITATGQRVTLRCSPRSGDLSVYWYQQSLDQGLQFLIQYYNGEERAKGNILERFSAQQFPDLHSELNLSSLELGDSALYFCASSQLAGAIRTDTQYFGPGTRLTVL.

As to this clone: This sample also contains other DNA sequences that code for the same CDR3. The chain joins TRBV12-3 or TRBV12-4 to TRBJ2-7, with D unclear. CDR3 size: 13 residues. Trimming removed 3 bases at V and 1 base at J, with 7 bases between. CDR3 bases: TGTGCCAGCAGTTTCGACCAATCCTACGAGCAGTACTTC. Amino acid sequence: CASSFDQSYEQYF.

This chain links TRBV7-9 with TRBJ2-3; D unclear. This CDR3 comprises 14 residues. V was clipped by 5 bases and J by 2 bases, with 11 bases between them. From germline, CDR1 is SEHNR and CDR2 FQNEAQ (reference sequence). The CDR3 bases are TGTGCCAGCAGCCCTCGAGGATACACAGATACGCAGTATTTT. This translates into CASSPRGYTDTQYF.

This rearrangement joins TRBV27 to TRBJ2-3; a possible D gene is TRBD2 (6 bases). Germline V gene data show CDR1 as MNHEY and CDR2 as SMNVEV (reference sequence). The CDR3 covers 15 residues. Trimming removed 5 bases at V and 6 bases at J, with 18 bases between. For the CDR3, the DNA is TGTGCCAGCAGTCTAAGGACTAACGGCCGCGATACGCAGTATTTT. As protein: CASSLRTNGRDTQYF.

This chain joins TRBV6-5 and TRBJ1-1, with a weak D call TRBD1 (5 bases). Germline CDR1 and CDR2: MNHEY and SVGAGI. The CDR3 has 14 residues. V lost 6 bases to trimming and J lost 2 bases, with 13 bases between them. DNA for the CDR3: TGTGCCAGCAGCCGAGGGGAGAGTAACACTGAAGCTTTCTTT. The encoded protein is CASSRGESNTEAFF.

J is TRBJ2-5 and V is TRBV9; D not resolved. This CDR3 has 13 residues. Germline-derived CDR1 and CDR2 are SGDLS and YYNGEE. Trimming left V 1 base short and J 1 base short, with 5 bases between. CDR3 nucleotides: TGTGCCAGCAGCGTAAACCTCCAAGAGACCCAGTACTTC. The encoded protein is CASSVNLQETQYF.

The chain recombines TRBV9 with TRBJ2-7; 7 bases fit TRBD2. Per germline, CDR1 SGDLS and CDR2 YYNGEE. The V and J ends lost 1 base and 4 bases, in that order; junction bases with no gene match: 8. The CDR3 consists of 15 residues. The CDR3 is CASSVSEGGGYEQYF. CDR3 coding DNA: TGTGCCAGCAGCGTAAGCGAGGGCGGGGGATACGAGCAGTACTTC.

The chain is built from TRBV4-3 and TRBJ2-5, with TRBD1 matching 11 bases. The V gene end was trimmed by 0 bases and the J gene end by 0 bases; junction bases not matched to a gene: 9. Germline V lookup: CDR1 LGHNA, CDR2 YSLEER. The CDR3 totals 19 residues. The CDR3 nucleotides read TGCGCCAGCAGCCAAGATGGCTCCGGGACAGGGGGATACCAAGAGACCCAGTACTTC. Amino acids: CASSQDGSGTGGYQETQYF.

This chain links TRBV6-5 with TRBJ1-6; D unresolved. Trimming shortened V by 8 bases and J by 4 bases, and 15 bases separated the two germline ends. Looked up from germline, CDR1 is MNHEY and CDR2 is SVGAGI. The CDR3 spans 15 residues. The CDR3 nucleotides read TGTGCCAGCCAACTTGGCTCAGGTTATAATTCACCCCTCCACTTT. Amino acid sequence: CASQLGSGYNSPLHF.

As DNA, the CDR3 is TGTGCCAGCAGACGGGACAGGGGGCCCCATCAGCCCCAGCATTTT. Amino acids: CASRRDRGPHQPQHF. This chain joins TRBV6-5 and TRBJ1-5; 12 positions agree with TRBD1. Germline-derived CDR1 and CDR2 are MNHEY and SVGAGI. The CDR3 sequence is 15 residues long. With V trimmed by 6 bases and J by 5 bases, 5 bases remained unmatched.